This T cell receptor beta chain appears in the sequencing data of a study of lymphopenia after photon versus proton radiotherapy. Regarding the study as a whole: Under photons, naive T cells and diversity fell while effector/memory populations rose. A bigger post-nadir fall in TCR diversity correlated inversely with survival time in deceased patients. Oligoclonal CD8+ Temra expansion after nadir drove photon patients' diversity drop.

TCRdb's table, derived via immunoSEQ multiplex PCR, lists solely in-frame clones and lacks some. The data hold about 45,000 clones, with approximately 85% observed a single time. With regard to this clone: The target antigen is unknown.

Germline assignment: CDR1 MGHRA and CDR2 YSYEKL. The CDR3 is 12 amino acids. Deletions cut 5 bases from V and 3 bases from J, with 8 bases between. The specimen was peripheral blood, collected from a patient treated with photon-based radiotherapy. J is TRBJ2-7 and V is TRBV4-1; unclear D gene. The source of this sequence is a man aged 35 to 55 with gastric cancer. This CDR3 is CASSLDYYEQYF. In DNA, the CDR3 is TGCGCCAGCAGCTTGGATTACTACGAGCAGTACTTC.